This TCR beta chain was observed in a study of early T cells in non-severe SARS-CoV-2 infection. This clonotype was counted many times. The length of the CDR3 is 14 residues. The V end was cut by 1 base, the J end by 1 base, with 7 bases between. CDR1 is LGHNT and CDR2 is FRNRAP in the germline V gene. TCRdb reprocessed the 5' RACE reads with MiXCR, giving one entry per CDR3 protein. The repertoire holds around 83,000 distinct CDR3 sequences, about 12% seen once, with about 4.4% in the top ten. The chain employs TRBV12-5 and TRBJ2-5; tentatively, D is TRBD1 (5 bases). The source material was whole blood, sampled at baseline. This clonotype was obtained from an adult who was a healthcare worker with PCR-confirmed SARS-CoV-2 infection or an uninfected control (not recorded which). As DNA, the CDR3 is TGTGCTAGTGGTTTGGGACAGCTCCAAGAGACCCAGTACTTC. Residues: CASGLGQLQETQYF.